This entry lists 30 T cell receptor beta chains sequenced from one sample in a study of OX40 agonist ivuxolimab in advanced cancers. TCRdb's table, derived via immunoSEQ multiplex PCR, lists solely in-frame clones and lacks some. The table shows about 87,000 clones, with approximately 87% occurring only once. Sequencing was performed on CD4+ or CD8+ T cells sorted from blood, taken in a trial of the OX40 agonist ivuxolimab. These receptors were obtained from an adult with an advanced solid tumor such as melanoma, head and neck, liver or kidney cancer.

The J gene is TRBJ1-2, the V gene TRBV7-3; TRBD1 might be the D (5 bases). The CDR3 totals 14 residues. V was pared by 6 bases and J by 4 bases, with 15 bases between. From germline, CDR1 is SGHTA and CDR2 FQGTGA. DNA of the CDR3: TGTGCCAGCAGTCAAGGGGCAGCCTCCTATGGCTACACCTTC. This codes for CASSQGAASYGYTF.

The chain uses TRBV5-4 and TRBJ1-4, with 8 positions matching TRBD1. Germline CDR1 and CDR2: SGHNT and YYREEE (reference sequence). V shed 4 bases and J 0 bases; nucleotides not matched to a gene: 14. This CDR3 has 19 residues. CDR3 loop: CASSHGPGTGQATNEKLFF. The CDR3 coding sequence is TGTGCCAGCAGCCACGGACCCGGGACAGGCCAAGCAACTAATGAAAAACTGTTTTTT.

The CDR3 here is CASSKRGRTAHTEAFF. The CDR3 DNA reads TGTGCCAGCAGCAAACGAGGAAGGACCGCTCACACTGAAGCTTTCTTT. V gene TRBV21-1 combines with J gene TRBJ1-1. TRBV21-1 is marked as a pseudogene. The CDR3 runs to 16 residues.

Only a few counts were recorded for this clone. At the DNA level, this CDR3 is encoded by other sequences in the same sample as well. The chain has TRBV11-2 and TRBJ1-1; no definite D call. CDR3 length: 11 residues. CDR1 SGHAT and CDR2 FQNNGV come from the germline V gene. The V end was cut by 3 bases, the J end by 3 bases, with 2 bases between. In DNA, the CDR3 is TGTGCCAGCAGCTTCCACACTGAAGCTTTCTTT. This codes for CASSFHTEAFF.

The chain recombines TRBV7-3 with TRBJ2-3; D unclear. V lost 3 bases and J lost 2, with 9 bases in between. CDR1 and CDR2 (germline): SGHTA, FQGTGA. This CDR3 region has 14 residues. The CDR3 region has the DNA TGTGCCAGCAGCTTGGCCGATACCACAGATACGCAGTATTTT. This gives the protein CASSLADTTDTQYF.

In nucleotides, the CDR3 is TGTGCCAGCAGCTTAAGGGCGTCAGGGGAGTTCTCCTACGAGCAGTACTTC. Amino acid sequence: CASSLRASGEFSYEQYF. The genes are TRBV7-9 and TRBJ2-7, with D perhaps TRBD1 (6 bases). Germline V gene lookup returns CDR1 SEHNR and CDR2 FQNEAQ (reference sequence). CDR3 length equals 17 residues. Trimming removed 2 bases at V and 0 bases at J, with 17 bases between. The whole variable domain, remainder taken from reference TRBV7-9 and TRBJ2-7, is DTGVSQNPRHKITKRGQNVTFRCDPISEHNRLYWYRQTLGQGPEFLTYFQNEAQLEKSRLLSDRFSAERPKGSFSTLEIQRTEQGDSAMYLCASSLRASGEFSYEQYFGPGTRLTVT.

The V gene is TRBV5-1, the J gene TRBJ1-6; TRBD1 matches 8 bases. Germline loops: CDR1 SGHRS, CDR2 YFSETQ. The CDR3 has 17 residues. Trimming removed 1 base from V and 9 bases from J; junction bases left unmatched: 12. CDR3 sequence reads: CASSLLSPDRGSSPLHF. The DNA for the CDR3 is TGCGCCAGCAGCTTGTTGTCTCCAGACAGGGGCAGTTCACCCCTCCACTTT.

This sequence joins TRBV27 and TRBJ1-4; TRBD1 might be the D (5 bases). This CDR3 has 15 amino acids. The germline V and J ends were trimmed by 6 bases and 2 bases, with 13 bases remaining between them. From germline, CDR1 is MNHEY and CDR2 SMNVEV (reference sequence). The CDR3 nucleotides read TGTGCCAGCAGACCCTCGACAGTTACTAATGAAAAACTGTTTTTT. The encoded protein is CASRPSTVTNEKLFF.

V gene TRBV28 combines with J gene TRBJ1-5; 12 bases map to TRBD1. With 6 bases clipped from V and 6 bases from J, the junction kept 3 bases outside the gene matches. The germline V gene has CDR1 MDHEN and CDR2 SYDVKM. The CDR3 contains 14 residues. Here the CDR3 reads CASRGQGASQPQHF. The CDR3 nucleotides read TGTGCCAGCAGGGGACAGGGGGCTAGTCAGCCCCAGCATTTT. The full variable domain, completed using reference TRBV28 and TRBJ1-5, is DVKVTQSSRYLVKRTGEKVFLECVQDMDHENMFWYRQDPGLGLRLIYFSYDVKMKEKGDIPEGYSVSREKKERFSLILESASTNQTSMYLCASRGQGASQPQHFGDGTRLSIL.

Written as DNA, the CDR3 is TGTGCCAGCAGCTTAGGCGGCTTGGCCAACTACGAGCAGTACTTC. The encoded protein is CASSLGGLANYEQYF. The gene calls are TRBV7-2 and TRBJ2-7; no firm D call. Germline V gene lookup returns CDR1 SGHTA and CDR2 FQGNSA. The CDR3 is 15 amino acids. Trimming cost V 1 base and J 3 bases, with 13 bases left between them.

This rearrangement joins TRBV2 to TRBJ2-5; D call uncertain. The CDR3 totals 14 residues. Trimming took off 2 bases at V and 2 bases at J, with 9 bases between the two ends. Germline CDR1 reads SNHLY; CDR2 reads FYNNEI. The CDR3 nucleotides are TGTGCCAGCAGTGAAAGGACCCTACAAGAGACCCAGTACTTC. This gives the protein CASSERTLQETQYF.

The rearrangement uses TRBV2 and TRBJ1-5; a possible D gene is TRBD1 (6 bases). The CDR3 contains 17 residues. V was trimmed by 6 bases and J by 2 bases, leaving 20 bases between them. From germline, CDR1 is SNHLY and CDR2 FYNNEI. CDR3 sequence: CASRGGDILSGNQPQHF. DNA of the CDR3: TGTGCCAGCAGAGGGGGGGACATCCTTTCGGGCAATCAGCCCCAGCATTTT.

In its sample, this clone was seen a few times. The V call is TRBV7-9, the J call TRBJ2-1; 7 nucleotides agree with TRBD1. The V segment lost 0 bases and the J segment 5 bases; nucleotides outside the gene matches: 4. The V gene's germline CDR1 is SEHNR and CDR2 FQNEAQ (reference sequence). The CDR3 sequence is 15 residues long. The CDR3 reads CASSLAPGTDNEQFF. Written as DNA, the CDR3 is TGTGCCAGCAGCTTAGCTCCCGGGACAGACAATGAGCAGTTCTTC.

This chain joins TRBV5-4 and TRBJ1-3; TRBD1 might be the D (6 bases). This CDR3 comprises 17 residues. CDR1 SGHNT and CDR2 YYREEE come from the germline V gene (reference sequence). Trimming shortened V by 6 bases and J by 2 bases, and 21 bases separated the two germline ends. The CDR3 is CASTSSRGAGAGNTIYF. CDR3 in DNA: TGTGCCAGCACCTCCTCCCGGGGGGCCGGGGCTGGAAACACCATATATTTT.

The chain carries TRBV7-8 and TRBJ2-2, with TRBD2 identical over 7 bases. The CDR3 is 14 amino acids. V shed 7 bases, J shed 4 bases, and the junction held 6 bases outside the gene matches. In germline, CDR1 is SGHVS, CDR2 FQNEAQ. The CDR3 bases are TGTGCCAGCACAAGGGACTACCTCACCGGGGAGCTGTTTTTT. Its translation: CASTRDYLTGELFF. Based on the CDR3 plus reference TRBV7-8 and TRBJ2-2, the full variable domain is GAGVSQSPRYKVAKRGQDVALRCDPISGHVSLFWYQQALGQGPEFLTYFQNEAQLDKSGLPSDRFFAERPEGSVSTLKIQRTQQEDSAVYLCASTRDYLTGELFFGEGSRLTVL.

The chain employs TRBV11-3 and TRBJ1-1; no clear D gene. The length of the CDR3 is 13 residues. The germline V and J ends were trimmed by 0 bases and 5 bases, with 7 bases remaining between them. Germline V gene lookup returns CDR1 SGHNT and CDR2 YENEEA. Here the CDR3 DNA reads TGTGCCAGCAGCTTAGATCTGAGGACTGAAGCTTTCTTT. Its translation is CASSLDLRTEAFF.

The CDR3 coding sequence is TGTGCCAGCAGCTTAGGCCGACAGGGGCCGGCAGATACGCAGTATTTT. It specifies CASSLGRQGPADTQYF. The chain has TRBV11-3 and TRBJ2-3; 8 bases align to TRBD1. With 1 base clipped from V and 4 bases from J, the junction kept 7 bases outside the gene matches. The CDR3 totals 16 residues. Germline values: CDR1 SGHNT, CDR2 YENEEA.

V usage is TRBV19 and J usage is TRBJ2-4; weak D call: TRBD2 (6 bases). The CDR3 extends over 14 amino acids. V lost 4 bases and J lost 6, with 13 bases in between. Germline CDR1 LNHDA, CDR2 SQIVND (reference sequence). This CDR3 reads CASSTGTGANIQYF. As DNA, the CDR3 is TGTGCCAGTAGTACTGGGACTGGCGCAAACATTCAGTACTTC.

The chain is built from TRBV18 and TRBJ1-6, with unresolved D. CDR1 is KGHSH and CDR2 is LQKENI in the germline V gene. Deletions cut 3 bases from V and 4 bases from J, with 7 bases between. There are 14 residues in the CDR3. The CDR3 loop is CASSPYNYNSPLHF. The CDR3 bases are TGTGCCAGCTCACCCTACAATTATAATTCACCCCTCCACTTT.

The chain carries TRBV18 and TRBJ2-7; 11 bases map to TRBD1. The CDR3 extends over 15 amino acids. Germline CDR1 reads KGHSH; CDR2 reads LQKENI. V lost 2 bases, J lost 7 bases, and 7 bases stayed unmatched. The CDR3 is CASSPSGQGAGEQYF. CDR3 nucleotides: TGTGCCAGCTCACCAAGTGGACAGGGGGCTGGGGAGCAGTACTTC.

This clone was observed a single time. The chain joins TRBV11-3 to TRBJ2-2; 16 nucleotides match TRBD2. Germline V gene sequence: CDR1 SGHNT, CDR2 YENEEA. The CDR3 sequence is 19 residues long. V shed 5 bases and J 2 bases; nucleotides not matched to a gene: 8. CDR3 in amino acids: CASSVPGLAGGPNTGELFF. Written as DNA, the CDR3 is TGTGCCAGCAGCGTACCGGGACTAGCGGGAGGGCCTAACACCGGGGAGCTGTTTTTT.

This clone was seen just once. This chain connects TRBV7-2 to TRBJ1-5, with D maybe TRBD1 (5 bases). Germline V gene sequence: CDR1 SGHTA, CDR2 FQGNSA. Between the trimmed V and J ends, which lost 3 bases and 9 bases, there was a span of 18 bases. The CDR3 totals 15 residues. CDR3 coding DNA: TGTGCCAGCAGCTTGCAAGTAACCCAGGGTGGGCCCCAGCATTTT. Protein: CASSLQVTQGGPQHF.

V and J are TRBV7-3 and TRBJ2-2; 7 bases agree with TRBD2. CDR3 size: 14 residues. Germline loops: CDR1 SGHTA, CDR2 FQGTGA. V shed 5 bases, J shed 4 bases, and the junction held 4 bases outside the gene matches. The DNA for the CDR3 is TGTGCCAGCAGCCGGGGCGGGGGCACCGGGGAGCTGTTTTTT. Protein sequence: CASSRGGGTGELFF.

V and J are TRBV7-2 and TRBJ2-5; 7 bases align to TRBD2. CDR3 length equals 11 residues. J was trimmed by 9 bases and V by 4 bases; bases with no gene match: 2. Germline V CDR1 and CDR2: SGHTA, FQGNSA. CDR3 nucleotide sequence: TGTGCCAGCAGCTACGCGGGGGCCCAGTACTTC. As protein: CASSYAGAQYF.

The chain combines TRBV5-4 with TRBJ2-2, with D perhaps matching TRBD2 (7 bases). Germline CDR1 is SGHNT and CDR2 is YYREEE (reference sequence). The ends were cut back, 3 bases at V and 4 bases at J, with 16 bases in the middle. The CDR3 sequence is 16 residues long. The CDR3 protein is CASSWGGVKGTGELFF. The CDR3 DNA reads as TGTGCCAGCAGCTGGGGGGGCGTAAAAGGCACCGGGGAGCTGTTTTTT.

The chain joins TRBV11-3 to TRBJ2-1; D tentatively reads TRBD1 or TRBD2 (6 bases each). There are 12 residues in the CDR3. The V gene lost 3 bases and the J gene lost 8 bases, with 8 bases spanning the gap. Germline V lookup: CDR1 SGHNT, CDR2 YENEEA. Here the CDR3 reads CASSLGGDEQFF. The CDR3, as DNA: TGTGCCAGCAGCTTGGGGGGCGATGAGCAGTTCTTC.

This chain uses TRBV5-8 with TRBJ1-6; D remains ambiguous. CDR3 length: 14 amino acids. V lost 5 bases, J lost 5 bases, and 11 bases lay in between. CDR1 and CDR2 (germline): SGHTS, YDEGEE. The CDR3 loop reads CASRPGGDNSPLHF. CDR3 coding DNA: TGTGCCAGCAGACCCGGTGGGGATAATTCACCCCTCCACTTT.

The CDR3 reads CASSLMGGGTGELFF. CDR3 bases: TGTGCCAGCAGCTTAATGGGCGGGGGAACCGGGGAGCTGTTTTTT. The genes are TRBV7-3 and TRBJ2-2, with 7 bases matching TRBD2. J was trimmed by 5 bases and V by 1 base; bases with no gene match: 4. Germline-derived CDR1 and CDR2 are SGHTA and FQGTGA. CDR3 length: 15 residues.

This chain links TRBV4-3 with TRBJ2-1; D may be TRBD1 (6 bases). CDR1 is LGHNA, CDR2 YSLEER, per germline. The CDR3 runs 17 residues. Trimming removed 2 bases from V and 2 bases from J, with 16 bases in between. DNA for the CDR3: TGCGCCAGCAGCCAAAGGGGGAGTGGGGTGACCTACAATGAGCAGTTCTTC. Encoded protein: CASSQRGSGVTYNEQFF.

V and J are TRBV10-1 and TRBJ2-3, with TRBD2 matching 8 bases. The CDR3 covers 16 residues. The V segment lost 4 bases and the J segment 0 bases; nucleotides outside the gene matches: 6. The germline V gene has CDR1 WNHNN and CDR2 SYGVQD (reference sequence). CDR3 sequence reads: CASSGTSSPSTDTQYF. The CDR3 nucleotides read TGCGCCAGCAGTGGGACTAGCAGTCCTAGCACAGATACGCAGTATTTT.